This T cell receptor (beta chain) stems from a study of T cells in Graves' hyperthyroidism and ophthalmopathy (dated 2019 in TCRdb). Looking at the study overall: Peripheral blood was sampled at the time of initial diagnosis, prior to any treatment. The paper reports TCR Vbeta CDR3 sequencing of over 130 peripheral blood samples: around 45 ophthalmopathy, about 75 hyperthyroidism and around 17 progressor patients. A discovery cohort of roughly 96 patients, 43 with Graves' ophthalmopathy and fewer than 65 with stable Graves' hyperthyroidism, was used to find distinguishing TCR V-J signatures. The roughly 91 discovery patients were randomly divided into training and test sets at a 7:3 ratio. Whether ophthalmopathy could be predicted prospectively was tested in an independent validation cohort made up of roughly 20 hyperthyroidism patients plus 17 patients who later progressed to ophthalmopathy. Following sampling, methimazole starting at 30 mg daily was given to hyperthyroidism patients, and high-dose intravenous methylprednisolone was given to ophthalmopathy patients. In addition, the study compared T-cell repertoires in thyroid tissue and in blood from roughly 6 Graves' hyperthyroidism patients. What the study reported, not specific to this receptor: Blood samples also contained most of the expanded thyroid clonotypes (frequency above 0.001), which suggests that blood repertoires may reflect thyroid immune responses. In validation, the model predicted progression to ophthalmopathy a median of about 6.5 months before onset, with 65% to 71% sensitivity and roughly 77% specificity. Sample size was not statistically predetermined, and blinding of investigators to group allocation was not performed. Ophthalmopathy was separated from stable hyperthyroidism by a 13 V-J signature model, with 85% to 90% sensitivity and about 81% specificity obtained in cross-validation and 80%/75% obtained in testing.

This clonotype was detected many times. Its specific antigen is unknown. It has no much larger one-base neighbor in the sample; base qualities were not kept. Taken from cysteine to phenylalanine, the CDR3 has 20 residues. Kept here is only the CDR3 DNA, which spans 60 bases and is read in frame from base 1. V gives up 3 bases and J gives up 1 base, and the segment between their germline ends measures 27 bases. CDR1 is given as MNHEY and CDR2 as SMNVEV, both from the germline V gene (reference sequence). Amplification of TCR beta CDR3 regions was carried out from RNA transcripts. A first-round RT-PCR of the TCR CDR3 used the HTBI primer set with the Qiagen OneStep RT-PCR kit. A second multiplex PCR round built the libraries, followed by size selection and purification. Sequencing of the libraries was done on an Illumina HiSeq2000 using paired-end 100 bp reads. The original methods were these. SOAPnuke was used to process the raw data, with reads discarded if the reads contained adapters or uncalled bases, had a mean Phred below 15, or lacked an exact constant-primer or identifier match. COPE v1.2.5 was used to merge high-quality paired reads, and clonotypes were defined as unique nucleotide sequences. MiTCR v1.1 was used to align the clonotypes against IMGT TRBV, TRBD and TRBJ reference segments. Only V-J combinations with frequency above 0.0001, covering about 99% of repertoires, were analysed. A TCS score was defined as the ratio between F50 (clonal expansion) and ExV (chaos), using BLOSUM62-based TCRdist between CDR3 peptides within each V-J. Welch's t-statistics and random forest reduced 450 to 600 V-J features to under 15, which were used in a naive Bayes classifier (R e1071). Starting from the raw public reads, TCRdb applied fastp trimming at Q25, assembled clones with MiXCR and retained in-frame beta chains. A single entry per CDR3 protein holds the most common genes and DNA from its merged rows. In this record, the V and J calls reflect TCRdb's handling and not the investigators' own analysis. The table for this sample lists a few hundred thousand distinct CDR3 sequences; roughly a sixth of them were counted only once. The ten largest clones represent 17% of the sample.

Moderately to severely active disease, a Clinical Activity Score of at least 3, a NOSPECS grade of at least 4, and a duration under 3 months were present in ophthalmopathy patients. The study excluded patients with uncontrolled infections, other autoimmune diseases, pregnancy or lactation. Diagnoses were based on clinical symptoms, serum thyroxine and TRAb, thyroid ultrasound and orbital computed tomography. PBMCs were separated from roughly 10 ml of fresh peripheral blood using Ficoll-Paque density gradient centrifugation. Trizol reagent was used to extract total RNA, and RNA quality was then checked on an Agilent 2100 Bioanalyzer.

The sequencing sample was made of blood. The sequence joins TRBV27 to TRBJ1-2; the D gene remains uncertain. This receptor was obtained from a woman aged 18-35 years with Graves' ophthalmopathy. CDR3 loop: CASSFVEIGLPEVFNYGYTF. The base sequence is TGTGCCAGCAGTTTTGTGGAAATCGGACTCCCAGAAGTCTTTAACTATGGCTACACCTTC.